This T cell receptor (beta chain) came from a study of early stage breast cancer tumors. Study overall: Of roughly 17 invasive breast tumors, about a dozen were hormone receptor-positive, HER2-negative. Samples were sequenced at 9 to 10-fold average coverage.

The V end lost 6 bases, the J end lost 4 bases, and 18 bases lay between the germline ends. Germline V gives CDR1 MDHEN, CDR2 SYDVKM. This CDR3 comprises 15 residues. Clones were read by immunoSEQ multiplex PCR, and TCRdb kept only the in-frame ones, dropping some. Among about 51,000 clones listed, around 80% were seen once. General study findings and limits: Chain pairing and CD4, CD8 or FOXP3 expression were not captured. Most shared enriched TCRB sequences were commonly generated ones.

About this clone: What it binds is not known.

This receptor was identified in a person aged 40 to 49 with breast cancer. This chain links TRBV28 with TRBJ1-1, with TRBD1 as a possible D gene (5 bases). Sequenced input: blood. This CDR3 is CASSSLSGERTEAFF. CDR3 in DNA: TGTGCCAGCAGCTCCCTGTCGGGGGAGCGCACTGAAGCTTTCTTT. Supplemented by reference TRBV28 and TRBJ1-1, the full variable domain reads DVKVTQSSRYLVKRTGEKVFLECVQDMDHENMFWYRQDPGLGLRLIYFSYDVKMKEKGDIPEGYSVSREKKERFSLILESASTNQTSMYLCASSSLSGERTEAFFGQGTRLTVV.